This T cell receptor (beta chain) comes out of a study of CXCR3 chemokines and chemotherapy response in bladder cancer. TCRdb analysed the PCR reads with MiXCR anew, one entry per CDR3 protein. The table lists around 1,400 distinct CDR3 sequences, nearly 6% of them singletons. This clonotype is large in the sample. The specimen was taken from a patient whose treatment included neoadjuvant chemotherapy. This receptor was identified in a human donor with bladder cancer that responded to neoadjuvant chemotherapy.

The CDR3 region has the DNA TGTGCCAGTCGGTACGGGGCGAACACTGAAGCTTTCTTT. Translating gives CASRYGANTEAFF. The chain is built from TRBV19 and TRBJ1-1; possibly TRBD1 for D (5 bases). V lost 8 bases to trimming and J lost 1 base, with 11 bases between them. Germline V gene sequence: CDR1 LNHDA, CDR2 SQIVND (reference sequence). This CDR3 has 13 amino acids. Complete variable domain (other parts from reference TRBV19 and TRBJ1-1): DGGITQSPKYLFRKEGQNVTLSCEQNLNHDAMYWYRQDPGQGLRLIYYSQIVNDFQKGDIAEGYSVSREKKESFPLTVTSAQKNPTAFYLCASRYGANTEAFFGQGTRLTVV.